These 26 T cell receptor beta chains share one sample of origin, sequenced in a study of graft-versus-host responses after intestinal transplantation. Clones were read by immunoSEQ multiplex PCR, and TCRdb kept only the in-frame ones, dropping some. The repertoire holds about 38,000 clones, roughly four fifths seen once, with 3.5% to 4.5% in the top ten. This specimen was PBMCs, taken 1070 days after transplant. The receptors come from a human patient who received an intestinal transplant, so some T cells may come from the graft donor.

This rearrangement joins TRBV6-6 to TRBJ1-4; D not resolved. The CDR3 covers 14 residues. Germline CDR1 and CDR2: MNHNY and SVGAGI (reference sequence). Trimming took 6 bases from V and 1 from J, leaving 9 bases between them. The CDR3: CASRPSGTNEKLFF. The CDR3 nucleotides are TGTGCCAGCAGACCCTCCGGAACTAATGAAAAACTGTTTTTT.

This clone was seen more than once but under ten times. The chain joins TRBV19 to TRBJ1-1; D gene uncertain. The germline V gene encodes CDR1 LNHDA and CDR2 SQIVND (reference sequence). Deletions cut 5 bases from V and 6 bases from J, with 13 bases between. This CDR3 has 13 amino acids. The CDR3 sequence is CASSPDFGAEAFF. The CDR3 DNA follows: TGTGCCAGTAGTCCGGACTTTGGAGCTGAAGCTTTCTTT.

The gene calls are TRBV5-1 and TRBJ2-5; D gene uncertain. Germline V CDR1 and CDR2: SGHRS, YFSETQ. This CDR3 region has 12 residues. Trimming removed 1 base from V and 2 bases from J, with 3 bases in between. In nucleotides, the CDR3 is TGCGCCAGCAGCTTGAAACAAGAGACCCAGTACTTC. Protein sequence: CASSLKQETQYF.

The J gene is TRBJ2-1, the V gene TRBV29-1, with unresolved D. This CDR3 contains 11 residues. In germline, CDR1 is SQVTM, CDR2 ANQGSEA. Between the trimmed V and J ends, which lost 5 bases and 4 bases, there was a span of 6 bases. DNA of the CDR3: TGCAGCGTTCCCCGGTACAATGAGCAGTTCTTC. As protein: CSVPRYNEQFF.

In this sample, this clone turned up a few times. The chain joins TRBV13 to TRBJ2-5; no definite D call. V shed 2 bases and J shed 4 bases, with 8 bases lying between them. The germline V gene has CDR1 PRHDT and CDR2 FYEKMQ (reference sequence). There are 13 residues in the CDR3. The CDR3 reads CASSLLGAETQYF. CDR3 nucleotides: TGTGCCAGCAGCTTACTAGGAGCAGAGACCCAGTACTTC.

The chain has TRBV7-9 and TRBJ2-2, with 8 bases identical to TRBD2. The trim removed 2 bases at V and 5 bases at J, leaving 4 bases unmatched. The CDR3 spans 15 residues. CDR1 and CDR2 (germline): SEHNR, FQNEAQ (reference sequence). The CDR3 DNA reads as TGTGCCAGCAGCTTAATTAGCGGGAAGACCGGGGAGCTGTTTTTT. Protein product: CASSLISGKTGELFF.

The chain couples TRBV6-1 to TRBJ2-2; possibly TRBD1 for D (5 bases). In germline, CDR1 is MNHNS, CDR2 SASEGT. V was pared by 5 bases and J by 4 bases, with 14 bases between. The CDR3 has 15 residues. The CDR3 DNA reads TGTGCCAGCAGTACCCAGGGATGGGGCACCGGGGAGCTGTTTTTT. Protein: CASSTQGWGTGELFF.

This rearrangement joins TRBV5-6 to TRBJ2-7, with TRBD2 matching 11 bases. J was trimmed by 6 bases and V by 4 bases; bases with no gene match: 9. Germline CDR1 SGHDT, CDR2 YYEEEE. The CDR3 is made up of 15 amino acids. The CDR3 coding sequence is TGTGCCAGCAGCGCCATCCTAGCGGGAGGCTCCGAGCAGTACTTC. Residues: CASSAILAGGSEQYF.

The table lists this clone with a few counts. The CDR3 nucleotides are TGTGCCAGCAGTGAAAACCCAACTAATGAAAAACTGTTTTTT. This gives the protein CASSENPTNEKLFF. The chain employs TRBV6-1 and TRBJ1-4; D gene uncertain. V was cut by 2 bases and J by 0 bases, with 4 bases left in between. CDR3 length: 14 residues. CDR1 MNHNS and CDR2 SASEGT come from the germline V gene.

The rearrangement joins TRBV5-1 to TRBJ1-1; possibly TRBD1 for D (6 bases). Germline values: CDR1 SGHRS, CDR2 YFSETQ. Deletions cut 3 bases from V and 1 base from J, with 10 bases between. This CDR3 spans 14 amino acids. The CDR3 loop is CASSYRQENTEAFF. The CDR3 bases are TGCGCCAGCAGCTATAGACAGGAGAACACTGAAGCTTTCTTT.

The CDR3 bases are TGCGCCAGCAGCTCCCTCCGGGGAGAGACCCAGTACTTC. Translated, it gives CASSSLRGETQYF. V and J are TRBV4-1 and TRBJ2-5, with D tentatively TRBD2 (5 bases). Germline assignment: CDR1 MGHRA and CDR2 YSYEKL. The CDR3 consists of 13 residues. Deletions cut 5 bases from V and 4 bases from J, with 11 bases between.

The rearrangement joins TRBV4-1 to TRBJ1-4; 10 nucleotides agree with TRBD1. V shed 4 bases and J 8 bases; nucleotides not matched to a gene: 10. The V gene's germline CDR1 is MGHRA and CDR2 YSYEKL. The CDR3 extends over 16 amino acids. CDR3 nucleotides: TGCGCCAGCAGCCCAACCCCCGGGACAGGGGCCGAAAAACTGTTTTTT. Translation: CASSPTPGTGAEKLFF.

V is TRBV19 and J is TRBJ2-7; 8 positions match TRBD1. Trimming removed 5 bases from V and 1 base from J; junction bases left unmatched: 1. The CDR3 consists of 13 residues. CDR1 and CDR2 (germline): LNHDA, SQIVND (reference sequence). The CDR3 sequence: CASSRQGSYEQYF. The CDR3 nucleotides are TGTGCCAGTAGTCGACAGGGGTCCTACGAGCAGTACTTC.

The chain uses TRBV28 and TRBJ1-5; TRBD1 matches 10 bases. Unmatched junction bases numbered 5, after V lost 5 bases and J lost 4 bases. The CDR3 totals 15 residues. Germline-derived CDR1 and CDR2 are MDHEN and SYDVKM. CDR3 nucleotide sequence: TGTGCCAGCAGTGACACGGGACAGGGGAATCAGCCCCAGCATTTT. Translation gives CASSDTGQGNQPQHF.

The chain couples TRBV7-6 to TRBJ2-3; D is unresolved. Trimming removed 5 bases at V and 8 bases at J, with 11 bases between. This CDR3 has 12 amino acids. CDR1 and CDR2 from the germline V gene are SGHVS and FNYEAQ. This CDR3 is CASSPLMGTQYF. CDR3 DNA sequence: TGTGCCAGCAGCCCCCTCATGGGTACGCAGTATTTT.

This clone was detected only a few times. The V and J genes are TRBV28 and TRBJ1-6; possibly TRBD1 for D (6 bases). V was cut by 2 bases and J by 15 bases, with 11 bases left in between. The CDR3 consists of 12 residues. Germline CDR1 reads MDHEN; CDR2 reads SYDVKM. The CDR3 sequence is CASSLGGRILHF. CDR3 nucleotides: TGTGCCAGCAGTTTAGGGGGGCGAATCCTCCACTTT. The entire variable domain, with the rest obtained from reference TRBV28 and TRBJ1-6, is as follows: DVKVTQSSRYLVKRTGEKVFLECVQDMDHENMFWYRQDPGLGLRLIYFSYDVKMKEKGDIPEGYSVSREKKERFSLILESASTNQTSMYLCASSLGGRILHFGNGTRLTVT.

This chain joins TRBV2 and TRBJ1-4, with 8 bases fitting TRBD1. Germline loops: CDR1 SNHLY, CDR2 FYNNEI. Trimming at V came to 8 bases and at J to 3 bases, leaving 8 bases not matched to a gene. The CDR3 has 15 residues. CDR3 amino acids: CASGGTGLSNEKLFF. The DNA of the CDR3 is TGTGCCAGCGGCGGGACAGGACTATCTAATGAAAAACTGTTTTTT.

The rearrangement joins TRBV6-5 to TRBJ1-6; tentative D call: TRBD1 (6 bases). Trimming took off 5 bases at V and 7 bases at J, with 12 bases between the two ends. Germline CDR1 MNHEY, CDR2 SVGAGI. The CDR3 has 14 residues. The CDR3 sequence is CASSRGGLNSPLHF. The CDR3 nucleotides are TGTGCCAGCAGTCGTGGGGGGCTGAATTCACCCCTCCACTTT.

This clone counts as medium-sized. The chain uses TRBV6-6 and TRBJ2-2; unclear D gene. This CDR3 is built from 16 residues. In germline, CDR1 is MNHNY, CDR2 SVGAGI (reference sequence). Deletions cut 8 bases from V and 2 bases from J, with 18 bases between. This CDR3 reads CASEAGPSSNTGELFF. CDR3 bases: TGTGCCAGCGAAGCAGGACCCTCCTCCAACACCGGGGAGCTGTTTTTT.

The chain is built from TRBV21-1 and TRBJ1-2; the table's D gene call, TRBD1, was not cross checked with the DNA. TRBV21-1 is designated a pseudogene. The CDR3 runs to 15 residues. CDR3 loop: CASSKRTGINYGYTF. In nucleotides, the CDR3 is TGTGCCAGCAGCAAACGTACAGGCATTAACTATGGCTACACCTTC.

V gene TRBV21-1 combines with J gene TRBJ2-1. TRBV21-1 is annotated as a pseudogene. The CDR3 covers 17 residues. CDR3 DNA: TGTGCCAGCAGAAAAAGGGTGGGGGACCATTCCTACAATGAGCAGTTCTTC. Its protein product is CASRKRVGDHSYNEQFF.

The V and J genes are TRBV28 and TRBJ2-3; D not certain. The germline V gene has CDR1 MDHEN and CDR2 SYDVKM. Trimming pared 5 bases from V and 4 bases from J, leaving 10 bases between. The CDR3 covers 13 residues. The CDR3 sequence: CASSPLASDTQYF. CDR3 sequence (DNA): TGTGCCAGCAGTCCTCTGGCCTCAGATACGCAGTATTTT.

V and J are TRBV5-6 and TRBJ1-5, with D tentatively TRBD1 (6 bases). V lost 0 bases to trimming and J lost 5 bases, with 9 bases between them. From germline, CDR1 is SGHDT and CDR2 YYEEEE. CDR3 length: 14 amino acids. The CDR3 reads CASSLGSGDQPQHF. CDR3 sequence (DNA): TGTGCCAGCAGCTTGGGGTCAGGGGATCAGCCCCAGCATTTT.

The CDR3 DNA sequence: TGTGCCAGCAGGACAGGGAGCTCCTATAATTCACCCCTCCACTTT. Translating it yields CASRTGSSYNSPLHF. The rearrangement uses TRBV27 and TRBJ1-6; 7 bases fit TRBD1. Germline V CDR1 and CDR2: MNHEY, SMNVEV (reference sequence). J lost 0 bases, V lost 6 bases, and 2 bases had no gene match. This CDR3 region has 15 residues.

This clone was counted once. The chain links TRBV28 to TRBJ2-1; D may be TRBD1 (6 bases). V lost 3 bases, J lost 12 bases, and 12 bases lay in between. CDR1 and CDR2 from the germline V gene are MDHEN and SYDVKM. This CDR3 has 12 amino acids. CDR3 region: CASSFSRGGQFF. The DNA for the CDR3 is TGTGCCAGCAGTTTTTCCAGGGGTGGGCAGTTCTTC.

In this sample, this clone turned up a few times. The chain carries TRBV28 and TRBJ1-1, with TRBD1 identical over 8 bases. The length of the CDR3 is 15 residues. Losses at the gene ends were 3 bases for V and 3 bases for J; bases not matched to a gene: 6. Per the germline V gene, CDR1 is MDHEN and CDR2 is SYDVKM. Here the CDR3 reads CASSFAGQAYTEAFF. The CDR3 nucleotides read TGTGCCAGCAGTTTCGCGGGACAGGCATACACTGAAGCTTTCTTT.